Listed below are T cell receptor beta chains from one sample, sequenced in a study of T cell repertoires in cytomegalovirus infection. For these TCRs, the target antigens are not known. MiXCR was run by TCRdb on the reads, yielding one entry per CDR3 protein. The data contain fewer than 1,000,000 distinct CDR3 sequences, 25% to 40% of them seen just once; the ten biggest clones take up roughly 12%. Sequencing was performed on cultured CD8+ T cells from PBMCs, taken from culture after CMV antigen stimulation. The receptors originated from a human donor in good health (CMV status not recorded). Some clones in this sample may be carry-over from other donors' samples. CDR3s include the opening cysteine and the closing phenylalanine or tryptophan. D genes are given only for firm matches. The size of a clone is reported for some rows only, either as once, few or many, or as a class for expanded clones.

clone_size j_call d_call v_call cdr3_nt cdr3_aa
- TRBJ2-3 TRBD2 TRBV19 TGTGCCAGTAGTATAGAGTCAAGCGGGGGGGCCGGGTGGACAGATACGCAGTATTTT CASSIESSGGAGWTDTQYF
- TRBJ2-2 - TRBV7-9 TGTGCCAGCAGCTTAAATCCGGGTTGGGCCCGAGGCACCGGGGAGCTGTTTTTT CASSLNPGWARGTGELFF
many TRBJ1-1 - TRBV12-3/TRBV12-4 TGTGCCAGCAGTTTTGGGGCTACTGAAGCTTTCTTT CASSFGATEAFF
few TRBJ1-5 - TRBV19 TGTGCCAGTAACCAACGGCCCAACAGATTCGATCAGCCCCAGCATTTT CASNQRPNRFDQPQHF
- TRBJ1-4 - TRBV14 TGTGCCAGCAGCCACCTTTCACAGGGTGGAGATGAAAAACTGTTTTTT CASSHLSQGGDEKLFF
- TRBJ1-1 - TRBV27 TGTGCCATATGGGACGGCCCTGGAGCTGAAGCTTTCTTT CAIWDGPGAEAFF
few TRBJ1-2 - TRBV6-6 TGTGCCAGCCTTACCGTGGGGGGCTACACCTTC CASLTVGGYTF
- TRBJ2-5 TRBD2 TRBV7-9 TGTGCCAGCAGTCGAGGACTAGCGTCAGAGACCCAGTACTTC CASSRGLASETQYF
- TRBJ1-2 - TRBV5-1 TGCGCCAGCAGTGGGGACATCCCCTATGGCTACACCTTC CASSGDIPYGYTF
many TRBJ1-2 - TRBV6-1 TGTGCCAGCAGTGAACGAGCGGGCCACGCATATGGCTACACCTTC CASSERAGHAYGYTF
few TRBJ2-2 TRBD1 TRBV27 TGTGCCAGCAGTTTATCAGGGGGCATCGGGGAGCTGTTTTTT CASSLSGGIGELFF
- TRBJ1-1 TRBD1 TRBV5-6 TGTGCCAGCAGCTTGACAGGGGTAATATTTATGGACACTGAAGCTTTCTTT CASSLTGVIFMDTEAFF
- TRBJ2-7 - TRBV27 TGTGCCAGCAGTTCCCAGGGAAAGTCCTACGAGCAGTACTTC CASSSQGKSYEQYF
- TRBJ2-1 - TRBV6-5 TGTGCCAGCAAAGACAGAAGCTCCTACAATGAGCAGTTCTTC CASKDRSSYNEQFF
- TRBJ1-1 - TRBV7-6 TGTGCCGGCAGCCATGAGGGTGTAGAGAACACTGAAGCTTTCTTT CAGSHEGVENTEAFF
- TRBJ2-1 - TRBV19 TGTGCCAGTAGTCCCTGGAGCAATGAGCAGTTCTTC CASSPWSNEQFF
- TRBJ2-3 TRBD2 TRBV7-2 TGTGCCAGCAGCTTAGTCGGGGGGGTCGAAGATACGCAGTATTTT CASSLVGGVEDTQYF
- TRBJ1-4 TRBD1 TRBV7-6 TGTGCCAGCAGCTTAGATGGGACAGGGGGTGAAAAACTGTTTTTT CASSLDGTGGEKLFF
- TRBJ2-1 TRBD2 TRBV7-6 TGTGCCAGCAGCTTAGCGACGGGGGGGCGCAATGAGCAGTTCTTC CASSLATGGRNEQFF
- TRBJ2-7 - TRBV27 TGTGCCAGCAGTCCCCGTTTGGACTCACGACGAAGCGAGCAGTACTTC CASSPRLDSRRSEQYF
- TRBJ2-1 - TRBV20-1 TGCAGTGCTTACATAGCTTACAATGAGCAGTTCTTC CSAYIAYNEQFF
- TRBJ2-5 TRBD2 TRBV11-1 TGTGCCAGCAGCTTATTACTAGCGGGGGCGTACCAAGAGACCCAGTACTTC CASSLLLAGAYQETQYF
- TRBJ1-2 - TRBV19 TGTGCCAGTAGTATAGATCGTTTGGGAACAAGCTATGGCTACACCTTC CASSIDRLGTSYGYTF
- TRBJ2-1 TRBD2 TRBV6-1 TGTGCCAGCAGTTACGGAGCGGGGGGGCCCAATGAGCAGTTCTTC CASSYGAGGPNEQFF
once TRBJ1-1 - TRBV19 TGTGCCAGTAGTATTCGGGGATTTGAAGCTTTCTTT CASSIRGFEAFF
many TRBJ1-5 - TRBV7-9 TGTGCCAGCAGCCAAACAGGGCCCAATCAGCCCCAGCATTTT CASSQTGPNQPQHF
- TRBJ2-7 - TRBV6-1 TGTGCCAGCAGTAACCGGGACATCTGGAGGGAGCAGTACTTC CASSNRDIWREQYF
- TRBJ2-6 TRBD2 TRBV9 TGTGCCAGCAGCCTCCGGCTAGCGGGGGACTCTGGGGCCAACGTCCTGACTTTC CASSLRLAGDSGANVLTF
few TRBJ1-2 - TRBV7-9 TGTCTGGGGCAGGGCGGGAACTATGGCTACACCTTC CLGQGGNYGYTF
- TRBJ2-1 - TRBV7-2 TGTGCCAGCAGCCACCGGGACGGTAACAATGAGCAGTTCTTC CASSHRDGNNEQFF
few TRBJ2-5 TRBD1 TRBV7-9 TGTGCCAGCAGCCCCGGGACAGGGCCCTATAGGGAGACCCAGTACTTC CASSPGTGPYRETQYF
- TRBJ1-5 TRBD1 TRBV5-5 TGTGCCAGCAGCTGGACAGGGGTCAATCAGCCCCAGCATTTT CASSWTGVNQPQHF
- TRBJ2-1 TRBD2 TRBV5-6 TGTGCCAGCAGCTTCGGGACTAGTTTGTTCGGTGAGCAGTTCTTC CASSFGTSLFGEQFF
few TRBJ1-4 - TRBV6-1 TGTGCCAGCAAGAGGGGACATAATGAAAAACTGTTTTTT CASKRGHNEKLFF
- TRBJ1-5 - TRBV25-1 TGTGCCAGCAGTGAATTAAGGTATCGGGGCGATCAGCCCCAGCATTTT CASSELRYRGDQPQHF
few TRBJ2-5 - TRBV6-5 TGTGCCAGCAGTTATTATCCCCAAGAGACCCAGTACTTC CASSYYPQETQYF
- TRBJ2-5 TRBD2 TRBV6-6 TGTGCCAGCAGTTACTCGATACTACTAGCGGGGCAGGAGACCCAGTACTTC CASSYSILLAGQETQYF
many TRBJ2-1 - TRBV7-8 TGTGCCAGCAGCCGGGACCCCTCCTACAATGAGCAGTTCTTC CASSRDPSYNEQFF
few TRBJ1-4 - TRBV6-2/TRBV6-3 TGTGCCAGCACCTCACACCGCCCAGACGAAAAACTGTTTTTT CASTSHRPDEKLFF
many TRBJ1-2 - TRBV7-2 TGTGCCAGCAGCTTAGTGCAGGAAAGTATCTATGGCTACACCTTC CASSLVQESIYGYTF
- TRBJ1-1 TRBD1 TRBV5-6 TGTGCCAGCAGCAGGACAGGGGGACCCGTCCACACTGAAGCTTTCTTT CASSRTGGPVHTEAFF
few TRBJ2-5 - TRBV7-9 TGTGCCAGCAGGGACCTCTCCGGGAGAGGGGGAGAGACCCAGTACTTC CASRDLSGRGGETQYF
few TRBJ1-5 - TRBV6-1 TGTGCCAGCAACAGACTGGGCGAACAGCCCCAGCATTTT CASNRLGEQPQHF
- TRBJ2-1 TRBD2 TRBV19 TGTGCCAGTAGTCTTAATCTCGGGGGGAGTGCGTACAATGAGCAGTTCTTC CASSLNLGGSAYNEQFF
few TRBJ2-3 - TRBV7-6 TGTGCCAGCAGCTCCCGATGGGGGAACACAGATACGCAGTATTTT CASSSRWGNTDTQYF
- TRBJ1-1 - TRBV7-8 TGTGCCAACAGCGGGGGAAACACTGAAGCTTTCTTT CANSGGNTEAFF